What follows describes a single T cell receptor (beta chain). Its antigen is not known. CDR1 is SGHDT, CDR2 YYEEEE, per germline. V dropped 3 bases and J dropped 6 bases, with 10 bases sitting between them. The CDR3 consists of 13 residues. This sample is part of a study of OX40 agonist ivuxolimab in advanced cancers. The wider study: A partial response was reached by three patients: one with hepatocellular carcinoma and two with cutaneous melanoma.

Study-wide points: In the 0.1 to 3.0 mg/kg range, CD4+ and CD8+ blood T cells had expanded clonally by week 6.

TCRdb's copy holds only in-frame clones and misses some; the assay was immunoSEQ multiplex PCR. The sample records around 74,000 clones, around 90% being singletons. The sequence was obtained from an adult with an advanced solid tumor such as melanoma, head and neck, liver or kidney cancer. The genes are TRBV5-6 and TRBJ1-5, with D possibly being TRBD1 (6 bases). Here the sequenced sample was CD4+ or CD8+ T cells sorted from blood, taken in a trial of the OX40 agonist ivuxolimab. CDR3 in amino acids: CASSSGGGQPQHF. CDR3 in DNA: TGTGCCAGCAGCTCGGGGGGCGGTCAGCCCCAGCATTTT.